This T cell receptor beta chain was identified during a study of blood T cell repertoires in COVID-19. Study as a whole: Both acute and convalescent COVID-19 samples were obtained from the United States, Italy and Spain. Sample material is recorded as cDNA or gDNA derived from T cells, B-cell-depleted T cells, or PBMCs.

The germline V gene encodes CDR1 SGHRS and CDR2 YFSETQ. This CDR3 comprises 15 residues. V lost 4 bases and J lost 2, with 16 bases in between. Per the original methods: The assay estimated nucleated cells by amplifying reference gene primers. TCRdb's table, derived via immunoSEQ multiplex PCR, lists solely in-frame clones and lacks some. V and J calls plus clone size are reproduced from that table; the DNA served to infer D and trimming. The sample lists roughly 16,000 clones, 80% to 90% occurring once. Material: peripheral blood. The receptor was derived from a man in his 70s in a cohort sampled during active COVID-19. The chain combines TRBV5-1 with TRBJ2-7, with D perhaps matching TRBD1 (6 bases). The CDR3 DNA reads as TGCGCCAGCAGCCACAACACAGGGTTCGCCTACGAGCAGTACTTC. Encoded protein: CASSHNTGFAYEQYF.